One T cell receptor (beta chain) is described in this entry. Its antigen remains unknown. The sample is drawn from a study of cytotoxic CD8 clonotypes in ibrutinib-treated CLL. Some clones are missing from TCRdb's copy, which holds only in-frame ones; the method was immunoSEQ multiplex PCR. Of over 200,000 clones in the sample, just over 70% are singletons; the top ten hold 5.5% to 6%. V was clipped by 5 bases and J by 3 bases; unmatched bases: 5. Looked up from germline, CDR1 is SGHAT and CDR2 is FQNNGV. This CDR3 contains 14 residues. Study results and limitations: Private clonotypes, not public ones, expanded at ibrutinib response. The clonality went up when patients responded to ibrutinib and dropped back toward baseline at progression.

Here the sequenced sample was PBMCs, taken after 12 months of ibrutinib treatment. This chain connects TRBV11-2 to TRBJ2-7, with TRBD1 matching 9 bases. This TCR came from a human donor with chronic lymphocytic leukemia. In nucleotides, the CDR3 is TGTGCCAGCAGCCGGGGACAGGGTGGCTACGAGCAGTACTTC. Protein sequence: CASSRGQGGYEQYF.